Sequencing of this T cell receptor (beta chain) was carried out in a study of blood T cells in healthy people across ages. The junction had 13 bases not matched to a gene; V was cut back by 7 bases and J by 9 bases. This CDR3 comprises 15 residues. The germline V gene encodes CDR1 SEHNR and CDR2 FQNEAQ (reference sequence). With a J-beta primer mix and a sample-barcoded 5' primer, a second PCR ran about 7 to 11 cycles. TCRdb re-called the 5' RACE reads through MiXCR, storing one row per CDR3 protein. This table holds 850,000 to 1,300,000 distinct CDR3 sequences, over 35% found once. The chain links TRBV7-9 to TRBJ2-1; 9 nucleotides line up with TRBD2. The clonotype comes from a woman aged 55 to 70 in good health. Sample: blood. The CDR3 reads CASTIWEIAGAEQFF. CDR3 nucleotide sequence: TGTGCCAGCACCATTTGGGAGATAGCGGGAGCTGAGCAGTTCTTC.